The 24 T cell receptor beta chains listed next were all sequenced from one sample in a study of response to subunit inactivated influenza vaccine (dated by TCRdb to between 2018 and 2020). Library preparation was by RT-PCR. TCRdb names Illumina HiSeq 2500 as the instrument used. The raw public reads went through TCRdb reprocessing: fastp at Q25, MiXCR clone calling, in-frame beta chains kept. Rows are unified per CDR3 protein, each entry keeping the most common DNA and genes. Recorded for this sample are about 700,000 distinct CDR3 sequences; around 14% of them occurred a single time. The ten largest clones add up to approximately 7% of the sample. The sequenced sample was PBMCs from blood, obtained 14 to 15 days before vaccination. The receptors originated from a man aged 50-59 years who received an inactivated influenza vaccine. Donor details come from another sample of the same person, matched by shared clones.

In its sample, this clonotype was seen once. A read error may account for a junction end that differs from germline. V is TRBV30 and J is TRBJ1-2; no clear D. The CDR3 spans 13 residues. Per germline, CDR1 GTSNPN and CDR2 SVGIG (reference sequence). The chain's CDR3 is CAWSVPVRVRYTF. The CDR3 DNA reads as TGTGCTTGGAGTGTACCCGTGAGGGTGCGCTACACCTTC.

This clonotype appeared a few times. As DNA, the CDR3 is TGCGCCAGCAGCGGGCAGGACAGGGGCACTGAAGCTTTCTTT. Translation: CASSGQDRGTEAFF. The rearrangement uses TRBV5-1 and TRBJ1-1, with 9 bases matching TRBD1. The junction had 5 bases not matched to a gene; V was cut back by 4 bases and J by 4 bases. The CDR3 is 14 amino acids. Germline loops: CDR1 SGHRS, CDR2 YFSETQ.

The chain joins TRBV2 to TRBJ2-5, with TRBD1 matching 8 bases. The junction had 11 bases not matched to a gene; V was cut back by 6 bases and J by 5 bases. This CDR3 has 15 amino acids. Germline loops: CDR1 SNHLY, CDR2 FYNNEI. CDR3 region: CASRLHQGAEETQYF. The DNA of the CDR3 is TGTGCCAGCAGACTTCACCAGGGGGCGGAGGAGACCCAGTACTTC.

The chain carries TRBV4-1 and TRBJ2-1, with D possibly being TRBD2 (6 bases). The CDR3 loop spans 16 amino acids. Germline V gene sequence: CDR1 MGHRA, CDR2 YSYEKL. V lost 3 bases, J lost 1 base, and 13 bases lay in between. The CDR3 DNA reads as TGCGCCAGCAGCCACGGGACTCCAATGTCCTACAATGAGCAGTTCTTC. It specifies CASSHGTPMSYNEQFF.

This clonotype was picked up many times. This sequence joins TRBV27 and TRBJ2-1; D is unresolved. V was pared by 7 bases and J by 3 bases, with 4 bases between. Germline lookup yields CDR1 MNHEY and CDR2 SMNVEV (reference sequence). The CDR3 runs to 11 residues. The CDR3 coding sequence is TGTGCCAGCAACCACTACAATGAGCAGTTCTTC. Its translation: CASNHYNEQFF.

The genes are TRBV11-2 and TRBJ1-4; the match to TRBD1 covers 8 bases. Looked up from germline, CDR1 is SGHAT and CDR2 is FQNNGV. Unmatched junction bases numbered 17, after V lost 1 base and J lost 10 bases. CDR3 length equals 18 residues. DNA of the CDR3: TGTGCCAGCAGCTTAGGTCTGGGGACAGGACCGGTCCAGGGAAAACTGTTTTTT. Protein product: CASSLGLGTGPVQGKLFF.

CDR3: CASSTLGLAGGSAGYF. CDR3 DNA: TGTGCCAGCAGTACCCTTGGACTAGCGGGGGGATCCGCGGGGTACTTC. The rearrangement links TRBV28 to TRBJ2-7; 14 positions agree with TRBD2. CDR3 length: 16 amino acids. V lost 5 bases to trimming and J lost 12 bases; unmatched junction nucleotides: 15. The germline V gene encodes CDR1 MDHEN and CDR2 SYDVKM.

The V call is TRBV12-3 or TRBV12-4, the J call TRBJ2-7; 9 nucleotides agree with TRBD1. This CDR3 comprises 15 residues. J was trimmed by 3 bases and V by 3 bases; bases with no gene match: 6. The CDR3 is CASSFLGTGYYEQYF. The CDR3, as DNA: TGTGCCAGCAGTTTCCTCGGGACAGGGTACTACGAGCAGTACTTC.

The V gene is TRBV12-3 or TRBV12-4, the J gene TRBJ2-1; 7 bases align to TRBD2. Trimming took 8 bases from V and 4 from J; bases not matched to a gene: 5. This CDR3 has 13 residues. CDR3 residues: CASGTTDYNEQFF. The CDR3 DNA follows: TGTGCCAGCGGGACTACGGATTACAATGAGCAGTTCTTC.

The V call is TRBV6-2 or TRBV6-3, the J call TRBJ2-1; TRBD1 matches 9 bases. This CDR3 region has 14 residues. Losses at the gene ends were 7 bases for V and 7 bases for J; bases not matched to a gene: 8. Germline CDR1 and CDR2: MNHEY and SVGEGT. CDR3 nucleotides: TGTGCCAGCACGCGGACAGGGGCTTGGAATGAGCAGTTCTTC. This sequence encodes CASTRTGAWNEQFF.

This clonotype came up a few times. The gene calls are TRBV9 and TRBJ2-7; TRBD2 might be the D (6 bases). Per germline, CDR1 SGDLS and CDR2 YYNGEE. Trimming stripped 4 bases from V and 9 bases from J, with 14 bases between. CDR3 length equals 12 residues. CDR3 region: CASSTRGGRQYF. CDR3 nucleotide sequence: TGTGCCAGCAGCACCCGGGGAGGAAGGCAGTACTTC.

In its sample, this clonotype was seen a few times. The rearrangement joins TRBV6-1 to TRBJ2-3, with no clear D. CDR1 and CDR2 from the germline V gene are MNHNS and SASEGT. The CDR3 is 13 amino acids. V was cut by 7 bases and J by 7 bases, with 15 bases left in between. The DNA for the CDR3 is TGTGCCAGCAATGGGCAGGCGCGGAATACGCAGTATTTT. Amino acid sequence: CASNGQARNTQYF.

This clonotype has more than one count but fewer than ten. The chain carries TRBV12-3 or TRBV12-4 and TRBJ2-2; D not resolved. CDR3 size: 17 residues. The V end was cut by 2 bases, the J end by 0 bases, with 13 bases between. The CDR3 coding sequence is TGTGCCAGCAGTTTATGGGGTCCTCGCTCGAACACCGGGGAGCTGTTTTTT. Protein sequence: CASSLWGPRSNTGELFF.

This clonotype appeared a single time. Mismatch with germline at one junction end may stem from a read error. DNA of the CDR3: TGTACCATCAGTGAGTCTTACGTGACAGGGGTAGGAGAGACCCAGTACTTC. Protein product: CTISESYVTGVGETQYF. V usage is TRBV10-3 and J usage is TRBJ2-5, with TRBD1 matching over 8 bases. The CDR3 has 17 residues. Germline CDR1 and CDR2: ENHRY and SYGVKD.

This clonotype was seen ten or more times. The chain couples TRBV20-1 to TRBJ2-1; 11 bases map to TRBD2. V shed 3 bases and J 3 bases; nucleotides not matched to a gene: 7. Germline CDR1 DFQATT, CDR2 SNEGSKA (reference sequence). There are 16 residues in the CDR3. In DNA, the CDR3 is TGCAGTGCTAGGAACCCACTAGCGGGAGACTACAATGAGCAGTTCTTC. This sequence encodes CSARNPLAGDYNEQFF.

This clonotype was recorded only once. Here the CDR3 reads CASSLASAMVNTEAFF. As DNA, the CDR3 is TGTGCCAGCAGCTTAGCGTCAGCCATGGTGAACACTGAAGCTTTCTTT. The V call is TRBV7-2, the J call TRBJ1-1; D remains ambiguous. The CDR3 is made up of 16 amino acids. Germline V gene sequence: CDR1 SGHTA, CDR2 FQGNSA. Deletions cut 0 bases from V and 0 bases from J, with 11 bases between. Supplemented by reference TRBV7-2 and TRBJ1-1, the full variable domain reads GAGVSQSPSNKVTEKGKDVELRCDPISGHTALYWYRQSLGQGLEFLIYFQGNSAPDKSGLPSDRFSAERTGGSVSTLTIQRTQQEDSAVYLCASSLASAMVNTEAFFGQGTRLTVV.

CDR3: CASAGVNTEAFF. CDR3 nucleotide sequence: TGTGCCAGTGCAGGGGTGAACACTGAAGCTTTCTTT. The chain couples TRBV12-3 or TRBV12-4 to TRBJ1-1; the D gene is possibly TRBD1 (6 bases). The CDR3 sequence is 12 residues long. V lost 9 bases and J lost 0, with 8 bases in between.

The gene calls are TRBV20-1 and TRBJ2-1; no firm D call. There are 13 residues in the CDR3. Trimming stripped 4 bases from V and 7 bases from J, with 14 bases between. Looked up from germline, CDR1 is DFQATT and CDR2 is SNEGSKA (reference sequence). The CDR3: CSAKGNLENEQFF. In DNA form, the CDR3 reads TGCAGTGCTAAAGGGAATCTAGAGAATGAGCAGTTCTTC.

This clonotype was counted only a few times. The gene calls are TRBV6-5 and TRBJ1-1, with 9 bases fitting TRBD1. The CDR3 extends over 14 amino acids. Per the germline V gene, CDR1 is MNHEY and CDR2 is SVGAGI. The ends lost 4 bases at V and 4 bases at J; junction bases unmatched: 4. Here the CDR3 DNA reads TGTGCCAGCAGTTGGGACAGGGACATCACTGAAGCTTTCTTT. This codes for CASSWDRDITEAFF.

This rearrangement joins TRBV11-1 to TRBJ1-1, with D uncertain. Trimming took 1 base from V and 1 from J, leaving 22 bases between them. The germline CDR1 and CDR2 sequences are SGHAT and FQDESV (reference sequence). This CDR3 is 19 amino acids long. The CDR3 sequence is CASSLDFGRYDLWNTEAFF. The DNA for the CDR3 is TGTGCCAGCAGCTTAGATTTCGGGAGGTACGACCTGTGGAACACTGAAGCTTTCTTT.

This clonotype was counted only a few times. CDR3 bases: TGTGCCACCAGCAGAGATTGGCCCCAAACTAGAACAGATACGCAGTATTTT. Translated: CATSRDWPQTRTDTQYF. The chain carries TRBV15 and TRBJ2-3, with D tentatively TRBD2 (5 bases). The CDR3 spans 17 residues. Germline CDR1 is LNHNV and CDR2 is YYDKDF (reference sequence). Trimming took off 0 bases at V and 3 bases at J, with 16 bases between the two ends.

This clonotype was seen more than once but under ten times. V usage is TRBV12-3 or TRBV12-4 and J usage is TRBJ1-2; possible D gene TRBD1, 6 bases. V dropped 6 bases and J dropped 5 bases, with 13 bases sitting between them. This CDR3 has 13 amino acids. This CDR3 is CASSLVGAYGYTF. CDR3 sequence (DNA): TGTGCCAGCAGCCTAGTGGGGGCTTATGGCTACACCTTC.

This clonotype was recorded at least ten times. The V gene is TRBV7-9, the J gene TRBJ1-1; the D is unclear. The V end lost 4 bases, the J end lost 1 base, and 10 bases lay between the germline ends. The CDR3 has 14 amino acids. The germline V gene encodes CDR1 SEHNR and CDR2 FQNEAQ (reference sequence). The CDR3 DNA follows: TGTGCCAGCAGCTACACCGGGAGGAACACTGAAGCTTTCTTT. The encoded protein is CASSYTGRNTEAFF.

This clonotype was counted a few times. The chain joins TRBV21-1 to TRBJ2-1; the D call in the table, TRBD2, was not verified against the DNA. TRBV21-1 is tagged as a pseudogene. The CDR3 consists of 14 residues. The CDR3 coding sequence is TGTGCCAGCAGCAGACTAGCGAGATACAATGAGCAGTTCTTC. This gives the protein CASSRLARYNEQFF.